The entry below describes one T cell receptor beta chain. Its antigen is undetermined. Data came from immunoSEQ multiplex PCR; TCRdb stores just in-frame clones and leaves some out. Here the sample spans approximately 61,000 clones, more than 80% being singletons. This entry is derived from a study of T cells in localized non-small cell lung cancer. The V gene end was trimmed by 5 bases and the J gene end by 2 bases; junction bases not matched to a gene: 5. The CDR3 extends over 14 amino acids. In germline, CDR1 is GTSNPN, CDR2 SVGIG (reference sequence). Study results and caveats: Longer overall survival associated with higher blood T cell density; shorter survival with higher adjacent-lung clonality. Appearance in adjacent lung was seen for a median about 60 of the top 100 tumor clones.

The TCR originated in a woman aged 35 to 69 with stage I lung adenocarcinoma. The input for sequencing was peripheral blood, taken before any cancer treatment. The chain couples TRBV30 to TRBJ2-7, with 11 bases aligning to TRBD2. CDR3 protein: CAWEIAGGPYEQYF. CDR3 sequence (DNA): TGTGCCTGGGAAATAGCGGGGGGGCCCTACGAGCAGTACTTC.